Below, one TCR beta chain is given with its context. This record comes from a study of blood T cell repertoires in COVID-19. Germline trimming cut 4 bases from V and 4 bases from J; bases unmatched to any gene: 5. Germline lookup yields CDR1 SGHTS and CDR2 YDEGEE. This CDR3 contains 14 residues. Clones were read by immunoSEQ multiplex PCR, and TCRdb kept only the in-frame ones, dropping some. Among a few hundred thousand clones listed, roughly four fifths were seen once. The TCR comes from a man aged 25 to 40 who had recovered from COVID-19. Material: peripheral blood. The chain employs TRBV5-8 and TRBJ1-5, with 7 nucleotides matching TRBD1. The CDR3 loop reads CASSPRQGNQPQHF. CDR3 in DNA: TGTGCCAGCAGCCCCCGACAGGGAAATCAGCCCCAGCATTTT.